This paragraph reports one T cell receptor (beta chain). The sample originates from a study of blood T cell repertoires in COVID-19. Looking at the study overall: Researchers got acute and convalescent COVID-19 samples from the United States, Italy and Spain. The cDNA or gDNA used as material had been derived from T cells, B-cell-depleted T cells, or PBMCs.

The authors' processing: Amplification of reference gene primers provided the estimated nucleated cell counts. TCRdb keeps only in-frame clones here, not all; method: immunoSEQ multiplex PCR. That table is the source of V, J and clone size, and D and trimming were worked out from the DNA. The repertoire consists of approximately 62,000 clones, with approximately 80% occurring once and the leading ten covering under 15%. This CDR3 has 14 amino acids. Germline V gene data show CDR1 as MNHEY and CDR2 as SMNVEV (reference sequence). V lost 6 bases and J 6 bases, leaving 15 bases between the germline ends.

The gene calls are TRBV27 and TRBJ2-1; the D is unclear. The sequenced sample consisted of peripheral blood. The TCR comes from an older man with acute or convalescent COVID-19. CDR3 bases: TGTGCCAGCAGGACCGCCGAGGCGTTCAATGAGCAGTTCTTC. Its translation is CASRTAEAFNEQFF.